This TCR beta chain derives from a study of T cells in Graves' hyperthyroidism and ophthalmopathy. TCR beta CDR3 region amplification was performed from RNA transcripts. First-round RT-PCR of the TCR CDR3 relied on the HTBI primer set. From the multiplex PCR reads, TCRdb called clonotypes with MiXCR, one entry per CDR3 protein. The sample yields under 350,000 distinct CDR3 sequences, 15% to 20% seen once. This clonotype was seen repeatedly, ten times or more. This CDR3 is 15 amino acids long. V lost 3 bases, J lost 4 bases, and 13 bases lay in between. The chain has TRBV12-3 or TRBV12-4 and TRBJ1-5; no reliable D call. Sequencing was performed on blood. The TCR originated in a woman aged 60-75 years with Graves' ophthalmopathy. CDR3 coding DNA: TGTGCCAGCAGTTTGTCGACTCTAACTAATCAGCCCCAGCATTTT. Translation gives CASSLSTLTNQPQHF.